Included here is one T cell receptor beta chain sequence, with context. Its antigen is still unknown. No base-level quality is on record; no much larger clone is a single base apart. TCRB CDR3 sequencing used the immunoSEQ assay on genomic DNA. The original methods were these. Patient CD8+ clones larger than 1% were compared against published virus-specific TCRB sequences, and only a few matched. The analyses included only productive TCRB rearrangements. Clonality was expressed as a Shannon entropy-based productive clonality index, with each clone defined by a unique TCRB CDR3 sequence. Repertoire overlap for a pair of samples was computed from each clone's template counts relative to total templates per sample. V-gene usage from TCRB sequencing and V-gene usage measured by flow cytometry were correlated (Spearman r of over 0.6). Here the immuneACCESS table is served through TCRdb, limited to in-frame sequences with V and J called. Missing clones are a known gap in these copies; in checked studies unresolved V genes cover under half, and the rest lacks a known reason. The DNA gave D and trimming, while V, J and clone size come from that table. Recorded for this sample are over 15,000 clones; approximately 82% of them occurred a single time. Approximately 9.9% of the sample rests with the top ten.

On an AutoMACS, CD4+ and CD8+ cells were isolated via positive magnetic bead selection, and their purity was verified by flow cytometry. A TCR V beta antibody panel was used in flow cytometry to screen first for clonal expansions, which were then characterized by TCRB deep sequencing of sorted CD8+ fractions. Ficoll-Paque PLUS density gradient separation was used to isolate peripheral blood mononuclear cells. DNA was extracted from CD4-enriched, CD8-enriched or PBMC samples with Nucleospin Tissue or Tissue XS kits and quantified with a Qubit 2.0 fluorometer. This sample is drawn from a study of somatic mutations in cytotoxic T cells in rheumatoid arthritis (dated 2017 in TCRdb). Study-level background: Right after diagnosis and prior to the start of any treatment, under 35 ml EDTA of peripheral blood was drawn from patients. Some T-cell populations stained with V beta antibodies were sorted by flow on a FACSAria II or Sony SH800 to nearly 100% purity, with sorted V beta1+ cells additionally subjected to TCRB sequencing. Patient and control groups had essentially identical median ages. For 65 to 80 rheumatoid arthritis patients and more than 15 healthy controls, TCRB deep sequencing was carried out. To characterize clonality, the study used TCRB deep sequencing while asking whether somatic mutations are carried by expanded CD8+ T-cell clones in newly diagnosed, untreated rheumatoid arthritis. General findings and caveats noted by the study authors: Viral specificity could not be ruled out by absence from virus-specific databases, and the antigen targets of the expanded CD8+ clones remained unknown. Rheumatoid arthritis patients and age-matched healthy controls did not significantly differ in CD8+ T-cell clonality. In patients, CD8+ clonality rose with age (Spearman r=0.49), which was not the case in healthy controls. Several identical CD8+ TCRB sequences were found in both blood and synovial fluid, and in about an eighth of the roughly 60 patients the largest CD8+ clone exceeded 20% of CD8+ cells. No adjustment for multiple comparisons was made for the slight TRBV07 underrepresentation in patients.

Germline trimming: 4 bases from V, 4 bases from J; junction bases outside gene matches: 5. As encoded in the germline V gene, CDR1 is MGHRA while CDR2 is YSYEKL. The CDR3, from cysteine to phenylalanine, totals 15 residues. Just CDR3 DNA is preserved here, 45 bases in frame from base 1. Sequenced input: CD8+ T cells sorted from blood. The source of this sequence is a man between 18 and 35 years old with rheumatoid arthritis. The sequence is built from TRBV4-1 and TRBJ2-3, and 10 bases in between align with TRBD1. CDR3 reads: CASSPPGTGADTQYF. The DNA reads as follows: TGCGCCAGCAGCCCCCCGGGGACAGGGGCAGATACGCAGTATTTT.